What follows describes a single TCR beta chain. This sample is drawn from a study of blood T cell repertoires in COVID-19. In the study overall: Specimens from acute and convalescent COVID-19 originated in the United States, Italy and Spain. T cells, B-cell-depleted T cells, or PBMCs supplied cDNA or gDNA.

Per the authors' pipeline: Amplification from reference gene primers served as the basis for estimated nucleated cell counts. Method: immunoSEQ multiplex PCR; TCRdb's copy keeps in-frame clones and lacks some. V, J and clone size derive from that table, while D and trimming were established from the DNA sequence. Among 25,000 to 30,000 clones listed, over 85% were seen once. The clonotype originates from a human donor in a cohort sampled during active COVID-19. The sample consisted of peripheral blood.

CDR3 sequence: CASSEGLVSEAFF. The CDR3 DNA sequence: TGCGCCAGCAGTGAGGGGCTTGTAAGTGAAGCTTTCTTT. V usage is TRBV10-2 and J usage is TRBJ1-1; no clear D gene. The germline CDR1 and CDR2 sequences are WSHSY and SAAADI. Trimming left V 2 bases short and J 7 bases short, with 11 bases between. The CDR3 has 13 amino acids.